This T cell receptor (beta chain) is drawn from a study of CD8 T cells in Susac syndrome. Trimming stripped 2 bases from V and 5 bases from J, with 13 bases between. This CDR3 contains 16 residues. Random hexamers were used to reverse transcribe the RNA input (about 0.45 to 1 ug). One entry per CDR3 protein, called by TCRdb with MiXCR from the immunoSEQ multiplex PCR reads. The sample has approximately 210,000 distinct CDR3 sequences, nearly 97% seen once. Through negative isolation, CD4+ and CD8+ T cells were obtained, while TEMRA cells were enriched using FACS. The V and J genes are TRBV12-3 or TRBV12-4 and TRBJ1-6; D call uncertain. Sequenced material: CD4+ T cells from PBMCs. The source of this sequence is a human donor with multiple sclerosis. The CDR3 is CASSLMAGGNNSPLHF. DNA of the CDR3: TGTGCCAGCAGTTTAATGGCAGGTGGAAATAATTCACCCCTCCACTTT.